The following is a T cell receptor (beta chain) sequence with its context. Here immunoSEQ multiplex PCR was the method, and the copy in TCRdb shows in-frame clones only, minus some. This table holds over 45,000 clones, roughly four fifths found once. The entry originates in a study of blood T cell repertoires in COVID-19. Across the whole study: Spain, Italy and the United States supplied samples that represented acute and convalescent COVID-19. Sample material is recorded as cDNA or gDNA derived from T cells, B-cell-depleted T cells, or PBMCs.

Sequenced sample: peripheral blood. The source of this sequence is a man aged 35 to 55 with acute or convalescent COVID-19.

The CDR3 nucleotides read TGTGCCAGCAGCATCAGCGGACGGGGGGAGACCCAGTACTTC. Translation gives CASSISGRGETQYF. The chain uses TRBV7-2 and TRBJ2-5; weak D call: TRBD2 (6 bases). The CDR3 length is 14 residues. Trimming removed 5 bases at V and 5 bases at J, with 15 bases between. Germline assignment: CDR1 SGHTA and CDR2 FQGNSA.